This is a list of T cell receptor beta chains from one sample in a study of tumor-infiltrating lymphocytes in primary liver carcinoma. TCRdb redid the calling of the multiplex PCR reads with MiXCR, one entry per CDR3 protein. The top ten clones hold more than 10% of a sample with under 110,000 distinct CDR3 sequences, approximately 70% of them seen once. Sequenced input: liver tumor tissue from sampling region 2. These receptors originate from an older woman with primary liver carcinoma and hepatitis B virus infection. Each CDR3 is given with its conserved first and last residue.

cdr3_aa	v_call
CASSQGPSYEQYF	TRBV4-1
CASGQTGGQGMPQHF	TRBV6-5
CASSRDHATDTQYF	TRBV5-1
CPTSDGGLNYNEQFF	TRBV24-1
CASNLDPGSGGSHTF	TRBV11-2
CASRTAGVWGYTF	TRBV6-5
CASSLGDSYNEQSF	TRBV4-2
CASSLTIGSEQYF	TRBV11-2
CASSDYDLIRNSPLHF	TRBV6-1
CASSLGFGGLSYNEQIF	TRBV11-3
CVSSPFPGTGSDTGELFF	TRBV7-9